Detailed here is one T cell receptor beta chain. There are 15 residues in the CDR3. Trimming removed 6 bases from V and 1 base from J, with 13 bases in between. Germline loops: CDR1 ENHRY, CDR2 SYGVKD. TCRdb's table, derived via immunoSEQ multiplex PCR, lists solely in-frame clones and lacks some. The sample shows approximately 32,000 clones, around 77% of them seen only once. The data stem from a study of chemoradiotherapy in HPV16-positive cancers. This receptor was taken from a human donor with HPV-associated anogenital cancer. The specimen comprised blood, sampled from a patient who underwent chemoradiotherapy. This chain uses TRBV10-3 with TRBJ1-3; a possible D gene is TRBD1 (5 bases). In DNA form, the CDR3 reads TGTGCCATCAGACAGGTCCCCTTTTCTGGAAACACCATATATTTT. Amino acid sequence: CAIRQVPFSGNTIYF.